One and the same sample provided the 24 T cell receptor beta chains below, sequenced in a study of shared clonotypes between healthy human individuals (dated by TCRdb to the early 2020s). Libraries were built with the immunoSEQ multiplex PCR assay. Not all clones reach the TCRdb copy of this immuneACCESS table, which keeps in-frame sequences only. Checked studies attribute under half of the gap to unresolved V genes and leave the rest unexplained. The sample includes hundreds of thousands of clones, with around 74% observed a single time. The ten most abundant clones make up 1.5% to 2% of the sample. Specimen: memory CD4+ T cells sorted from blood. The sample's cell subset or site label, in plain terms: CD45RA-negative fraction. Receptors originate from a woman younger than 45 in good health.

J is TRBJ1-2 and V is TRBV28; D possibly corresponds to TRBD1 (6 bases). The CDR3 extends over 16 amino acids. Germline V gene sequence: CDR1 MDHEN, CDR2 SYDVKM. Trimming pared 6 bases from V and 3 bases from J, leaving 20 bases between. The CDR3 is CASSLNRRGLDYGYTF. The CDR3 coding sequence is TGTGCCAGCAGCCTCAATAGGCGGGGGCTGGACTATGGCTACACCTTC.

The chain carries TRBV6-1 and TRBJ2-2; 12 nucleotides match TRBD2. V shed 5 bases and J 5 bases; nucleotides not matched to a gene: 6. The CDR3 is made up of 16 amino acids. Germline CDR1 is MNHNS and CDR2 is SASEGT. In nucleotides, the CDR3 is TGTGCCAGCAGTAAAGGACTAGCGGGACATACCGGGGAGCTGTTTTTT. Its protein product is CASSKGLAGHTGELFF.

CDR3 in DNA: TGTGCCAGCAGTTTGGCGGGGGCTAGCGGGACCTCTCGGGAGCTGTTTTTT. This encodes CASSLAGASGTSRELFF. J is TRBJ2-2 and V is TRBV28; 9 bases line up with TRBD2. CDR1 and CDR2 from the germline V gene are MDHEN and SYDVKM. J was trimmed by 9 bases and V by 3 bases; bases with no gene match: 14. The CDR3 spans 17 residues.

V usage is TRBV30 and J usage is TRBJ2-5, with D possibly matching TRBD2 (6 bases). Trimming removed 8 bases from V and 4 bases from J, with 20 bases in between. This CDR3 has 14 amino acids. CDR1 GTSNPN and CDR2 SVGIG come from the germline V gene (reference sequence). This chain's CDR3 is CAAQTGGVGETQYF. The CDR3 DNA reads as TGTGCCGCCCAAACCGGGGGAGTGGGAGAGACCCAGTACTTC.

The chain carries TRBV7-2 and TRBJ2-5, with TRBD2 matching 12 bases. The germline gives CDR1 SGHTA, CDR2 FQGNSA. The CDR3 contains 14 residues. The V segment lost 4 bases and the J segment 11 bases; nucleotides outside the gene matches: 8. The CDR3 sequence is CASSYGLAGWEQYF. The DNA for the CDR3 is TGTGCCAGCAGCTACGGACTAGCGGGATGGGAGCAGTACTTC.

The chain employs TRBV19 and TRBJ2-1; D is perhaps TRBD2 (5 bases). Germline values: CDR1 LNHDA, CDR2 SQIVND (reference sequence). CDR3 length: 16 residues. V gave up 5 bases and J gave up 0 bases, with 14 bases separating them. The CDR3 sequence is CASSRSADTSYNEQFF. The CDR3 DNA reads TGTGCCAGTAGTCGATCAGCGGATACCTCCTACAATGAGCAGTTCTTC.

The chain links TRBV4-1 to TRBJ2-1; maybe TRBD1 (5 bases). This CDR3 has 13 residues. Per the germline V gene, CDR1 is MGHRA and CDR2 is YSYEKL. V lost 4 bases and J 8 bases, leaving 12 bases between the germline ends. In DNA, the CDR3 is TGCGCCAGCAGCCCCGCAGGGCGGTATGAGCAGTTCTTC. It yields the protein CASSPAGRYEQFF.

V usage is TRBV30 and J usage is TRBJ1-2; no clear D gene. This CDR3 is 13 amino acids long. Germline CDR1 and CDR2: GTSNPN and SVGIG (reference sequence). Trimming cost V 3 bases and J 8 bases, with 16 bases left between them. CDR3 nucleotides: TGTGCCTGGAGAGTAAGAGGGCTAGGGGGCTACACCTTC. Translating it yields CAWRVRGLGGYTF.

As concerns this clone: This specimen includes other DNA sequences encoding the same CDR3. The chain couples TRBV5-5 to TRBJ2-5; D is perhaps TRBD1 or TRBD2 (5 bases each). In germline, CDR1 is SGHKS, CDR2 YYEKEE (reference sequence). The CDR3 contains 13 residues. V lost 2 bases, J lost 5 bases, and 10 bases lay in between. CDR3 amino acids: CASSFWGLETQYF. The CDR3 DNA reads TGTGCCAGCAGCTTTTGGGGGTTGGAGACCCAGTACTTC.

Concerning this clone: Additional DNA sequences in this sample encode the identical CDR3. This chain links TRBV29-1 with TRBJ2-7; D is unresolved. The CDR3 is made up of 13 amino acids. The V end was cut by 7 bases, the J end by 0 bases, with 13 bases between. The germline gives CDR1 SQVTM, CDR2 ANQGSEA. Here the CDR3 reads CSARLGGSYEQYF. CDR3 nucleotides: TGCAGCGCTCGATTGGGCGGCTCCTACGAGCAGTACTTC.

The chain couples TRBV2 to TRBJ2-1; TRBD2 matches 11 bases. Germline loops: CDR1 SNHLY, CDR2 FYNNEI. Losses at the gene ends were 5 bases for V and 0 bases for J; bases not matched to a gene: 3. The CDR3 is 16 amino acids. The CDR3: CASSSLAGGSYNEQFF. As DNA, the CDR3 is TGTGCCAGCAGTTCTCTAGCGGGAGGCTCCTACAATGAGCAGTTCTTC.

This clone has only a few counts. This CDR3 is also generated by other DNA sequences in the sample. The chain is built from TRBV18 and TRBJ2-7; the match to TRBD1 covers 8 bases. V lost 6 bases, J lost 2 bases, and 6 bases stayed unmatched. Germline V gene data show CDR1 as KGHSH and CDR2 as LQKENI. The CDR3 consists of 14 residues. In DNA, the CDR3 is TGTGCCAGCTCCCCTCGACAGGGGACCTACGAGCAGTACTTC. As protein: CASSPRQGTYEQYF. Full variable domain (rest looked up from reference TRBV18 and TRBJ2-7): NAGVMQNPRHLVRRRGQEARLRCSPMKGHSHVYWYRQLPEEGLKFMVYLQKENIIDESGMPKERFSAEFPKEGPSILRIQQVVRGDSAAYFCASSPRQGTYEQYFGPGTRLTVT.

A remark on this clone: The same CDR3 also results from other DNA sequences found in this sample. The rearrangement uses TRBV19 and TRBJ1-5; D is ambiguous. This CDR3 contains 14 residues. V was pared by 3 bases and J by 0 bases, with 6 bases between. The V gene's germline CDR1 is LNHDA and CDR2 SQIVND (reference sequence). The DNA for the CDR3 is TGTGCCAGTAGTATCGCTAATAGCAATCAGCCCCAGCATTTT. This encodes CASSIANSNQPQHF.

This clone was recorded at least ten times. This rearrangement joins TRBV12-5 to TRBJ2-1; D unclear. Trimming took off 5 bases at V and 10 bases at J, with 15 bases between the two ends. In germline, CDR1 is LGHNT, CDR2 FRNRAP. The CDR3 is made up of 13 amino acids. The CDR3 nucleotides are TGTGCTAGTGGTCCCTACTTGGGCGGAGAGCAGTTCTTC. Amino acids: CASGPYLGGEQFF.

The chain recombines TRBV5-1 with TRBJ2-3, with a possible D match to TRBD1 (6 bases). Germline values: CDR1 SGHRS, CDR2 YFSETQ. The V and J ends lost 2 bases and 0 bases respectively, with 25 bases between them. The CDR3 spans 20 residues. The CDR3 region is CASSFLGHVNRVTSTDTQYF. CDR3 nucleotides: TGCGCCAGCAGCTTTTTGGGACACGTTAACCGGGTAACTAGCACAGATACGCAGTATTTT.

In this sample, this clone turned up a few times. The gene calls are TRBV5-8 and TRBJ2-1; the D gene is possibly TRBD2 (5 bases). The CDR3 contains 15 residues. V gave up 2 bases and J gave up 1 base, with 10 bases separating them. CDR1 is SGHTS, CDR2 YDEGEE, per germline. CDR3: CASSFLRGSYNEQFF. DNA for the CDR3: TGTGCCAGCAGCTTTCTCCGAGGGTCCTACAATGAGCAGTTCTTC.

The chain employs TRBV19 and TRBJ2-1; D unresolved. The V gene's germline CDR1 is LNHDA and CDR2 SQIVND (reference sequence). The germline V and J ends were trimmed by 5 bases and 4 bases, with 12 bases remaining between them. The CDR3 totals 14 residues. CDR3 bases: TGTGCCAGTAGTCAACTTCTAGGATACAATGAGCAGTTCTTC. It is translated as CASSQLLGYNEQFF.

The chain combines TRBV30 with TRBJ2-5, with 7 bases fitting TRBD1. Germline CDR1 GTSNPN, CDR2 SVGIG (reference sequence). CDR3 length: 13 amino acids. The V gene end was trimmed by 6 bases and the J gene end by 3 bases; junction bases not matched to a gene: 7. The CDR3 DNA reads TGTGCCTGCAGAGCCGGGACAGAAGAGACCCAGTACTTC. Its protein product is CACRAGTEETQYF.

DNA of the CDR3: TGTGCCAGCAGTGGTCAGGGGTCGGGCGGCTACACCTTC. Protein sequence: CASSGQGSGGYTF. The gene calls are TRBV2 and TRBJ1-2, with D perhaps matching TRBD1 (6 bases). CDR3 length: 13 residues. From germline, CDR1 is SNHLY and CDR2 FYNNEI. Trimming removed 4 bases from V and 8 bases from J, with 14 bases in between.

This chain links TRBV7-9 with TRBJ1-1; 12 positions agree with TRBD1. The CDR3 extends over 17 amino acids. With V trimmed by 5 bases and J by 4 bases, 11 bases remained unmatched. Germline V gene lookup returns CDR1 SEHNR and CDR2 FQNEAQ (reference sequence). CDR3 sequence reads: CASSPLPGQGAVTEAFF. The CDR3 DNA reads TGTGCCAGCAGCCCACTTCCGGGACAGGGGGCAGTCACTGAAGCTTTCTTT.

The CDR3 is CASSRTSIYEQYF. CDR3 DNA sequence: TGTGCCAGCTCCCGGACTAGCATCTACGAGCAGTACTTC. The gene calls are TRBV2 and TRBJ2-7, with TRBD2 matching 8 bases. V lost 8 bases, J lost 3 bases, and 6 bases stayed unmatched. The CDR3 sequence is 13 residues long. Looked up from germline, CDR1 is SNHLY and CDR2 is FYNNEI.

V is TRBV28 and J is TRBJ2-1; D call uncertain. The V gene's germline CDR1 is MDHEN and CDR2 SYDVKM. V lost 2 bases and J lost 5, with 13 bases in between. CDR3 length equals 15 residues. CDR3 sequence: CASSLVRARNNEQFF. DNA for the CDR3: TGTGCCAGCAGTTTAGTACGGGCTAGGAACAATGAGCAGTTCTTC.

This clone was picked up a small number of times. This sample also contains other DNA sequences that code for the same CDR3. V gene TRBV5-1 combines with J gene TRBJ2-1, with D unresolved. Germline lookup yields CDR1 SGHRS and CDR2 YFSETQ. The CDR3 length is 15 residues. Trimming took 0 bases from V and 4 from J, leaving 11 bases between them. This CDR3 reads CASSLDSSLYNEQFF. Here the CDR3 DNA reads TGCGCCAGCAGCTTGGATTCTTCGTTATACAATGAGCAGTTCTTC.

This rearrangement joins TRBV29-1 to TRBJ2-1; 9 bases align to TRBD2. The length of the CDR3 is 13 residues. The germline gives CDR1 SQVTM, CDR2 ANQGSEA. Trimming took 7 bases from V and 9 from J; bases not matched to a gene: 10. The CDR3 DNA follows: TGCAGCGCGACGTCTAGCGGGAAGGGTGAGCAGTTCTTC. Translated, it gives CSATSSGKGEQFF.